The clone carrying this TCR beta chain turned up a few times. This entry is derived from a study of blood T cell repertoires in COVID-19. Study details: Sources were T cells, B-cell-depleted T cells, or PBMCs; the material itself was cDNA or gDNA.

Clones were sequenced by immunoSEQ multiplex PCR, and TCRdb holds only the in-frame ones, with some missing. This sample yields around 98,000 clones, of which about four fifths are seen a single time; 17% belongs to the top ten. This sequence originates from a woman aged 55 to 70 with acute or convalescent COVID-19. The sequenced sample was peripheral blood.

For the CDR3, the DNA is TGTGCCAGCAGCCCCTCGGACAGGGGGCAATATGGCTACACCTTC. Protein sequence: CASSPSDRGQYGYTF. The chain is built from TRBV7-2 and TRBJ1-2, with 11 positions matching TRBD1. This CDR3 is 15 amino acids long. Germline loops: CDR1 SGHTA, CDR2 FQGNSA. V lost 5 bases, J lost 5 bases, and 7 bases stayed unmatched.